This T cell receptor (beta chain) was recorded in a study of cytomegalovirus exposure and HLA in healthy donors. Overall study findings and caveats: The classifier reportedly diagnosed cytomegalovirus status with high specificity and sensitivity. A link between a missense DCLRE1C variant and TCR beta V- and J-gene trimming emerged from a later analysis. TCR beta chains associated with HLA were, in a later analysis, more clonally expanded than equally common others.

This clone was recorded only once. Its specificity is not known. Each donor was healthy, and each was a bone marrow donor. The study ran its PCR with 60 Vbeta and 13 Jbeta primers. Only in-frame clones appear in the TCRdb table, and some are missing; sequencing was by immunoSEQ multiplex PCR. The sample carries over 110,000 clones, 78% recorded once. Sequenced input: PBMCs. This TCR came from a woman between 35 and 50 years old in good health and CMV-seropositive.

The CDR3 is CASSGRQGPYEQYF. The CDR3 bases are TGTGCCAGCAGCGGGCGACAGGGCCCCTACGAGCAGTACTTC. V is TRBV7-2 and J is TRBJ2-7, with 7 positions matching TRBD1. CDR1 and CDR2 (germline): SGHTA, FQGNSA. CDR3 length: 14 amino acids. V was clipped by 5 bases and J by 2 bases; unmatched bases: 6.